The 24 T cell receptor beta chains below all came from one sample that was sequenced in a study of cytomegalovirus exposure and HLA in healthy donors. Sequencing was performed with immunoSEQ multiplex PCR; in TCRdb, only in-frame clones are kept and a portion is missing. The data hold hundreds of thousands of clones, with 75% to 90% observed a single time. The sequenced sample was PBMCs. These receptors all come from a woman aged 25 to 45 in good health and CMV-seropositive.

The genes are TRBV19 and TRBJ2-6, with no clear D. Germline values: CDR1 LNHDA, CDR2 SQIVND (reference sequence). V was clipped by 0 bases and J by 0 bases, with 15 bases between them. This CDR3 contains 19 residues. The chain's CDR3 is CASSIDHSWAHSGANVLTF. As DNA, the CDR3 is TGTGCCAGTAGTATAGATCATAGTTGGGCCCACTCTGGGGCCAACGTCCTGACTTTC.

This chain joins TRBV6-1 and TRBJ2-3; D is possibly TRBD1 (6 bases). The V end lost 0 bases, the J end lost 1 base, and 11 bases lay between the germline ends. CDR3 length: 16 amino acids. Germline values: CDR1 MNHNS, CDR2 SASEGT. The CDR3 protein is CASSEASQGGTDTQYF. DNA of the CDR3: TGTGCCAGCAGTGAAGCATCACAGGGAGGCACAGATACGCAGTATTTT.

The rearrangement joins TRBV5-1 to TRBJ2-1; 7 nucleotides agree with TRBD2. The CDR3 sequence is 16 residues long. Germline V lookup: CDR1 SGHRS, CDR2 YFSETQ. Unmatched junction bases numbered 12, after V lost 0 bases and J lost 9 bases. CDR3 amino acids: CASSLVSGGPWGEQFF. CDR3 DNA: TGCGCCAGCAGCTTGGTTTCGGGAGGCCCTTGGGGTGAGCAGTTCTTC.

V and J are TRBV5-1 and TRBJ2-7, with D tentatively TRBD2 (6 bases). The CDR3 is 15 amino acids. Germline lookup yields CDR1 SGHRS and CDR2 YFSETQ. Trimming took off 4 bases at V and 4 bases at J, with 18 bases between the two ends. CDR3 nucleotide sequence: TGCGCCAGCAGCCGGGGGTGGCAGACATATTACGAGCAGTACTTC. Residues: CASSRGWQTYYEQYF.

This chain uses TRBV29-1 with TRBJ2-2, with 11 bases fitting TRBD2. CDR1 and CDR2 (germline): SQVTM, ANQGSEA. J gave up 6 bases and V 7 bases, and 16 bases lay outside the gene matches. This CDR3 comprises 17 residues. The CDR3 region is CSGLIGTSGNWAGELFF. In DNA, the CDR3 is TGCAGCGGCCTAATTGGGACTAGCGGAAATTGGGCCGGGGAGCTGTTTTTT.

A note on this clone: Germline and junction disagree at one end, which may indicate a read error. V usage is TRBV30 and J usage is TRBJ1-5, with TRBD1 as a possible D gene (6 bases). The germline V gene has CDR1 GTSNPN and CDR2 SVGIG (reference sequence). The CDR3 is 14 amino acids. In DNA, the CDR3 is TGTACCTGGAGTGAGGGGGTTGGGGGTCAGCCCCAGCATTTT. This translates into CTWSEGVGGQPQHF.

The chain is built from TRBV13 and TRBJ2-3; 9 bases match TRBD1. CDR3 length equals 17 residues. V shed 6 bases, J shed 2 bases, and the junction held 12 bases outside the gene matches. Per the germline V gene, CDR1 is PRHDT and CDR2 is FYEKMQ (reference sequence). The CDR3, as DNA: TGTGCCAGCAGTCAATCCTCACAGGGGGCCGCCACAGATACGCAGTATTTT. This translates into CASSQSSQGAATDTQYF.

As DNA, the CDR3 is TGTGCCAGCAGTTTCTCGGGACAGTCAGAGACCCAGTACTTC. It codes for CASSFSGQSETQYF. The V and J genes are TRBV6-6 and TRBJ2-5; 7 bases are shared with TRBD1. In germline, CDR1 is MNHNY, CDR2 SVGAGI (reference sequence). Trimming at V came to 4 bases and at J to 4 bases, leaving 6 bases not matched to a gene. This CDR3 comprises 14 residues.

Turning to this clone: In the same sample, other DNA sequences code for this CDR3. V gene TRBV5-1 combines with J gene TRBJ2-1; TRBD2 is a possible D gene (6 bases). There are 12 residues in the CDR3. The germline V gene encodes CDR1 SGHRS and CDR2 YFSETQ. The V end was cut by 0 bases, the J end by 9 bases, with 7 bases between. The CDR3 DNA sequence: TGCGCCAGCAGCTTGGCCGGGGGTGAGCAGTTCTTC. Its protein is CASSLAGGEQFF.

The V gene is TRBV5-6, the J gene TRBJ1-1, with D possibly matching TRBD1 (6 bases). Germline loops: CDR1 SGHDT, CDR2 YYEEEE. The CDR3 consists of 15 residues. The V and J ends lost 4 bases and 1 base respectively, with 14 bases between them. As DNA, the CDR3 is TGTGCCAGCAGCGCCGGGGTAGGGGGGAACACTGAAGCTTTCTTT. Translating gives CASSAGVGGNTEAFF. Looking up the rest from reference TRBV5-6 and TRBJ1-1 gives the full variable domain: DAGVTQSPTHLIKTRGQQVTLRCSPKSGHDTVSWYQQALGQGPQFIFQYYEEEERQRGNFPDRFSGHQFPNYSSELNVNALLLGDSALYLCASSAGVGGNTEAFFGQGTRLTVV.

The chain couples TRBV28 to TRBJ2-1, with D unresolved. Trimming stripped 6 bases from V and 2 bases from J, with 11 bases between. Germline V gene data show CDR1 as MDHEN and CDR2 as SYDVKM. CDR3 length: 14 amino acids. CDR3 residues: CASRAGPAYNEQFF. In DNA form, the CDR3 reads TGTGCCAGCAGGGCAGGCCCAGCCTACAATGAGCAGTTCTTC.

V and J are TRBV9 and TRBJ1-3; 8 positions match TRBD1. The trim removed 1 base at V and 8 bases at J, leaving 5 bases unmatched. The CDR3 has 14 residues. CDR1 and CDR2 from the germline V gene are SGDLS and YYNGEE. The CDR3 region has the DNA TGTGCCAGCAGCGTATCAGGGGGCTCTGACACCATATATTTT. This codes for CASSVSGGSDTIYF.

The chain recombines TRBV5-1 with TRBJ1-1; 7 bases are shared with TRBD1. Per germline, CDR1 SGHRS and CDR2 YFSETQ. V was pared by 3 bases and J by 3 bases, with 8 bases of the junction left unmatched. The CDR3 is 15 residues long. CDR3 nucleotides: TGCGCCAGCAGCTATACAGGGGCTCCAGACACTGAAGCTTTCTTT. It encodes CASSYTGAPDTEAFF.

The J gene is TRBJ1-1, the V gene TRBV5-1, with TRBD1 identical over 9 bases. Germline CDR1 reads SGHRS; CDR2 reads YFSETQ. The CDR3 is 15 residues long. V trimming: 6 bases; J trimming: 1 base; junction bases outside the gene matches: 7. The CDR3 coding sequence is TGCGCCAGCACCCGAGGGACAGGGCGGAACACTGAAGCTTTCTTT. Translated: CASTRGTGRNTEAFF.

The CDR3 coding sequence is TGTGCCAGCAGTGACCCTGGCATGATCAATCAGCCCCAGCATTTT. Encoded protein: CASSDPGMINQPQHF. This chain links TRBV6-1 with TRBJ1-5; D is undetermined. The CDR3 runs to 15 residues. V lost 3 bases to trimming and J lost 3 bases, with 12 bases between them. From germline, CDR1 is MNHNS and CDR2 SASEGT.

This clone was found many times. This CDR3 is CAWNSGTRNYEQYF. The CDR3 DNA reads TGTGCCTGGAACAGCGGGACACGTAATTACGAGCAGTACTTC. This chain joins TRBV30 and TRBJ2-7; D possibly corresponds to TRBD2 (7 bases). Per the germline V gene, CDR1 is GTSNPN and CDR2 is SVGIG (reference sequence). The V end lost 4 bases, the J end lost 4 bases, and 17 bases lay between the germline ends. The CDR3 is 14 amino acids.

This chain links TRBV30 with TRBJ2-3, with 7 bases matching TRBD2. Germline CDR1 GTSNPN, CDR2 SVGIG (reference sequence). V shed 0 bases and J 0 bases; nucleotides not matched to a gene: 9. The CDR3 is 17 amino acids. CDR3 sequence (DNA): TGTGCCTGGAGTGTAACCCTAGCGGAGCCTAGCACAGATACGCAGTATTTT. As protein: CAWSVTLAEPSTDTQYF.

This clone has only one observation. The chain carries TRBV15 and TRBJ1-1; D is possibly TRBD1 (6 bases). The CDR3 is 16 amino acids. Trimming cost V 0 bases and J 0 bases, with 11 bases left between them. Germline V gives CDR1 LNHNV, CDR2 YYDKDF (reference sequence). DNA of the CDR3: TGTGCCACCAGCAGAGAAGGGGGACCCATGAACACTGAAGCTTTCTTT. Amino acid sequence: CATSREGGPMNTEAFF.

The chain combines TRBV7-3 with TRBJ2-1; TRBD1 aligns across 7 bases. V was clipped by 1 base and J by 5 bases; unmatched bases: 5. The germline V gene encodes CDR1 SGHTA and CDR2 FQGTGA. CDR3 length equals 15 residues. Here the CDR3 reads CASSLRQGFNNEQFF. For the CDR3, the DNA is TGTGCCAGCAGCTTAAGACAGGGATTTAACAATGAGCAGTTCTTC.

The V and J genes are TRBV5-1 and TRBJ2-3; the D is unclear. V was cut by 0 bases and J by 2 bases, with 10 bases left in between. Germline CDR1 reads SGHRS; CDR2 reads YFSETQ. This CDR3 spans 15 amino acids. CDR3 nucleotide sequence: TGCGCCAGCAGCTTGGCGAGAGGATACACAGATACGCAGTATTTT. Its translation: CASSLARGYTDTQYF.

V usage is TRBV9 and J usage is TRBJ2-2; D is possibly TRBD2 (5 bases). The V and J ends lost 4 bases and 1 base respectively, with 14 bases between them. Germline V gene sequence: CDR1 SGDLS, CDR2 YYNGEE. CDR3 length: 16 residues. CDR3 amino acids: CASSFAERGNTGELFF. The CDR3 coding sequence is TGTGCCAGCAGCTTCGCGGAACGGGGGAACACCGGGGAGCTGTTTTTT.

This clone was recorded a few times. This sequence joins TRBV5-1 and TRBJ2-5; maybe TRBD1 (5 bases). Looked up from germline, CDR1 is SGHRS and CDR2 is YFSETQ. Deletions cut 0 bases from V and 5 bases from J, with 11 bases between. There are 14 residues in the CDR3. Written as DNA, the CDR3 is TGCGCCAGCAGCTTGGGAAGGGGAACGGAGACCCAGTACTTC. Amino acid sequence: CASSLGRGTETQYF.

A single count supports this clone. The rearrangement links TRBV11-2 to TRBJ2-7; D not certain. V was shortened by 0 bases and J by 2 bases, with 11 bases between the two germline ends. The CDR3 sequence is 15 residues long. CDR1 is SGHAT, CDR2 FQNNGV, per germline. The DNA for the CDR3 is TGTGCCAGCAGCTTAGATGGGCAGACGACCTACGAGCAGTACTTC. Amino acids: CASSLDGQTTYEQYF.

The gene calls are TRBV18 and TRBJ1-1; D unresolved. V dropped 3 bases and J dropped 6 bases, with 14 bases sitting between them. There are 14 residues in the CDR3. Germline lookup yields CDR1 KGHSH and CDR2 LQKENI. The CDR3 region has the DNA TGTGCCAGCTCACCGAGTTCATTTCGGGCTGAAGCTTTCTTT. It is translated as CASSPSSFRAEAFF. Supplemented by reference TRBV18 and TRBJ1-1, the full variable domain reads NAGVMQNPRHLVRRRGQEARLRCSPMKGHSHVYWYRQLPEEGLKFMVYLQKENIIDESGMPKERFSAEFPKEGPSILRIQQVVRGDSAAYFCASSPSSFRAEAFFGQGTRLTVV.